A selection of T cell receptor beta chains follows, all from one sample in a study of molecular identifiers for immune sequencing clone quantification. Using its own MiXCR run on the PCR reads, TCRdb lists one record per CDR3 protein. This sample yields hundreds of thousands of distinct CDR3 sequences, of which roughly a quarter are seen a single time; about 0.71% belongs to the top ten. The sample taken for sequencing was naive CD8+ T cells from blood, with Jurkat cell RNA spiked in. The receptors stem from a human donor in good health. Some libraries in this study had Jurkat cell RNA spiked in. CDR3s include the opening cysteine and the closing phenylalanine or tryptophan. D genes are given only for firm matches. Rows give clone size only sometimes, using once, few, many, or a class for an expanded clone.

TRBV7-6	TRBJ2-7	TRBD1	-	CASSPEYPGQGAYEQYF	TGTGCCAGCAGCCCGGAGTACCCGGGGCAGGGGGCCTACGAGCAGTACTTC
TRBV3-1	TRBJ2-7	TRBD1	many	CASSQDRTGVSEQYF	TGTGCCAGCAGCCAAGATAGGACAGGGGTTTCCGAGCAGTACTTC
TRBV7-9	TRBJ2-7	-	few	CASSLWDARQYF	TGTGCCAGCAGCTTATGGGACGCCCGACAGTACTTC
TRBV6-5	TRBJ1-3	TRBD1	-	CVSSDTGDGNTIYF	TGTGTCAGCAGTGATACAGGGGACGGAAACACCATATATTTT
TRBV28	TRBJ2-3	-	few	CASSLILILDSDTQYF	TGTGCCAGCAGTTTAATCTTAATTTTGGATTCGGATACGCAGTATTTT
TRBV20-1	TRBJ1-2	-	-	CSAREMTGPNYGYTF	TGCAGTGCTAGAGAGATGACAGGACCTAACTATGGCTACACCTTC
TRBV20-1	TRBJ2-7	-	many	CSARELRGGTLYEQYF	TGCAGTGCTAGAGAGTTACGTGGCGGGACACTATACGAGCAGTACTTC
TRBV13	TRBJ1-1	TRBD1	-	CASGGQEMNTEAFF	TGTGCCAGTGGGGGACAGGAGATGAACACTGAAGCTTTCTTT
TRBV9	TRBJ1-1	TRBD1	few	CASSRTGTELSNTEAFF	TGTGCCAGCAGCCGAACCGGGACAGAGTTATCGAACACTGAAGCTTTCTTT
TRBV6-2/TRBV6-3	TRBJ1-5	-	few	CASSYLTHRGNQPQHF	TGTGCCAGCAGTTACCTCACGCATCGGGGCAATCAGCCCCAGCATTTT
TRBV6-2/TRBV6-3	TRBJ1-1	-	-	CATALGGWTEAFF	TGTGCCACCGCCCTTGGAGGTTGGACTGAAGCTTTCTTT
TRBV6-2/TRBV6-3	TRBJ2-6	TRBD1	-	CASRSTGGESGANVLTF	TGTGCCAGCAGAAGCACAGGGGGCGAGTCTGGGGCCAACGTCCTGACTTTC
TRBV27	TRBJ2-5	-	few	CASSLTGGMYQETQYF	TGTGCCAGCAGTTTAACTGGCGGAATGTACCAAGAGACCCAGTACTTC
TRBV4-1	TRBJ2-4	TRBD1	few	CASSQGHRDRGDIQYF	TGCGCCAGCAGCCAAGGTCACCGGGACAGGGGGGACATTCAGTACTTC
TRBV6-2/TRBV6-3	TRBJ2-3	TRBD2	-	CASSYSSAGSTDTQYF	TGTGCCAGCAGTTACAGTTCAGCGGGATCGACAGATACGCAGTATTTT
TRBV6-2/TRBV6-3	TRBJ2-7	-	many	CASSYGAGSEQYF	TGTGCCAGCAGTTACGGGGCAGGGTCCGAGCAGTACTTC
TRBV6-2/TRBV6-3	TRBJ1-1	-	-	CASSYSLSGNAEAFF	TGTGCCAGCAGTTACTCCCTTAGCGGGAACGCTGAAGCTTTCTTT
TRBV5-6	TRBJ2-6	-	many	CASSLVETATGANVLTF	TGTGCCAGCAGCTTGGTTGAAACCGCGACTGGGGCCAACGTCCTGACTTTC
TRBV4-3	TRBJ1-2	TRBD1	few	CASSQDTGTGASFGYTF	TGCGCCAGCAGCCAAGACACCGGGACAGGGGCCTCATTTGGCTACACCTTC
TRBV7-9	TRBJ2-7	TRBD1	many	CASSPRDRVSEEQYF	TGTGCCAGCAGCCCACGGGACAGGGTTTCGGAAGAGCAGTACTTC
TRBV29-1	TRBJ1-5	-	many	CSVELGPPSGQPQHF	TGCAGCGTTGAGCTTGGCCCCCCCTCAGGTCAGCCCCAGCATTTT
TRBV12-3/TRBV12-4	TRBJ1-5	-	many	CARGRTQHF	TGTGCCAGGGGCAGGACCCAGCATTTT
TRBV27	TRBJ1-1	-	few	CASSLAGITEAFF	TGTGCCAGCAGTTTGGCAGGTATCACTGAAGCTTTCTTT
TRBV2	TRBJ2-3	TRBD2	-	CASAAGVTSGTSDTQYF	TGTGCCAGCGCTGCTGGAGTGACTAGCGGGACCTCAGATACGCAGTATTTT
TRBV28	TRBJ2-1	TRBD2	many	CASRTEREVSNEQFF	TGTGCCAGCAGAACTGAGCGGGAGGTATCCAATGAGCAGTTCTTC
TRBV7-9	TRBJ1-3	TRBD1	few	CASSSGPQGASGNTIYF	TGTGCCAGCAGCTCAGGGCCACAGGGGGCAAGTGGAAACACCATATATTTT
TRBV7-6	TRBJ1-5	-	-	CASSLDFPDTQHF	TGTGCCAGCAGCTTAGACTTCCCAGATACGCAGCATTTT
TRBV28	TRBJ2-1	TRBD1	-	CASSFGQGRLNEQFF	TGTGCCAGCAGCTTTGGACAGGGGCGCCTAAATGAGCAGTTCTTC
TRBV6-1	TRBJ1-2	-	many	CASSTPGGANGYTF	TGTGCCAGCAGTACCCCAGGAGGGGCTAATGGCTACACCTTC
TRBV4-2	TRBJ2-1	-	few	CASSQESGGFYNEQFF	TGTGCCAGCAGCCAAGAATCAGGGGGGTTCTACAATGAGCAGTTCTTC
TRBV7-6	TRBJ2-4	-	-	CASTPGGAKNIQYF	TGTGCCAGCACCCCAGGGGGGGCCAAAAACATTCAGTACTTC
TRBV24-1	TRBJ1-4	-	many	CATSEDEKLFF	TGTGCCACCAGTGAAGACGAAAAACTGTTTTTT
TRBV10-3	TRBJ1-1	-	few	CAISEPWLEGNTEAFF	TGTGCCATCAGTGAGCCCTGGCTGGAGGGCAACACTGAAGCTTTCTTT
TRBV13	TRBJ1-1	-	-	CASSPLGTPEAFF	TGTGCCAGCAGCCCCCTGGGGACCCCTGAAGCTTTCTTT
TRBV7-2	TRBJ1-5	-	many	CASSLLGEQPQHF	TGTGCCAGCAGCTTATTAGGGGAGCAGCCCCAGCATTTT
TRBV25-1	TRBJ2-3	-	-	CASSDWGGSPDTQYF	TGTGCCAGCAGTGATTGGGGAGGTAGCCCCGATACGCAGTATTTT
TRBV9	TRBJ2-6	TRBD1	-	CASSRNPGQATSGANVLPF	TGTGCCAGCAGCCGTAATCCGGGACAGGCAACCTCTGGGGCCAACGTCCTGCCTTTC